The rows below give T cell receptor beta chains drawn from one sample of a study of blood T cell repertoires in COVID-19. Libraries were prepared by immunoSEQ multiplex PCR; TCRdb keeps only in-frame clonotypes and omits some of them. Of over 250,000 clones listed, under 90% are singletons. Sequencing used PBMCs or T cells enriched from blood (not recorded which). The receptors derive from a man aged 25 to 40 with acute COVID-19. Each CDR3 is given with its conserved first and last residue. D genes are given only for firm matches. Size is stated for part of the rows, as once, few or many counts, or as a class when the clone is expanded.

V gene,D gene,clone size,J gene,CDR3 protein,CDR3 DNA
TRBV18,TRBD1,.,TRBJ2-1,CASSTGTANNEQFF,TGTGCCAGCTCTACCGGGACAGCTAACAATGAGCAGTTCTTC
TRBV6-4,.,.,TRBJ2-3,CASSERAAGSTDTQYF,TGTGCCAGCAGTGAAAGGGCGGCAGGGAGCACAGATACGCAGTATTTT
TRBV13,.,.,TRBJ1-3,CASSSGIYSGNTIYF,TGTGCCAGCAGCTCAGGGATCTACTCTGGAAACACCATATATTTT
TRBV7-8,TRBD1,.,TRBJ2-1,CASSFSTGGTEAGVRNEQFF,TGTGCCAGCAGCTTTTCGACAGGGGGCACGGAAGCGGGAGTCCGGAATGAGCAGTTCTTC
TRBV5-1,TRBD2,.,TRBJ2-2,CASSPLGSGGAGGELFF,TGCGCCAGCAGCCCCCTAGGGAGCGGGGGCGCCGGCGGGGAGCTGTTTTTT
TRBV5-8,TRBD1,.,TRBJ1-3,CASSPRQGSRGNTIYF,TGTGCCAGCAGCCCCCGACAGGGGTCGAGAGGAAACACCATATATTTT
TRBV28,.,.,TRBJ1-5,CASSVASGISNQPQHF,TGTGCCAGCAGCGTGGCCTCGGGAATTAGCAATCAGCCCCAGCATTTT
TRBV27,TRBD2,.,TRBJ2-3,CASSPPGLAGAPDTQYF,TGTGCCAGCAGTCCGCCCGGACTAGCGGGAGCCCCAGATACGCAGTATTTT
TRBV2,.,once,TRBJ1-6,CASSLQSSYNSPLHF,TGTGCCAGCAGTTTACAGAGCTCCTATAATTCACCCCTCCACTTT
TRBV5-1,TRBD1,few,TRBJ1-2,CASSLGQGAVYGYTF,TGTGCCAGCAGCTTGGGGCAGGGGGCTGTCTATGGCTACACCTTC
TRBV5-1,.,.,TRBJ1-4,CASSLAGGVPPEKLFF,TGCGCCAGCAGCTTGGCGGGTGGCGTCCCACCGGAAAAACTGTTTTTT
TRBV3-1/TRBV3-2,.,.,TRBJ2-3,CASSQYSPPVADTQYF,TGTGCCAGCAGCCAATACTCTCCCCCCGTCGCAGATACGCAGTATTTT
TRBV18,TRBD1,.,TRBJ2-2,CASSLGQGGNTGELFF,TGTGCCAGCTCACTCGGACAGGGCGGGAACACCGGGGAGCTGTTTTTT
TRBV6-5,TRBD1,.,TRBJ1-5,CASKLTQGNQPQHF,TGTGCCAGCAAACTAACACAGGGGAATCAGCCCCAGCATTTT
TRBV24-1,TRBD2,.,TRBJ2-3,CATSELAGGRSDTQYF,TGTGCCACCAGTGAGTTAGCGGGAGGTCGGTCAGATACGCAGTATTTT
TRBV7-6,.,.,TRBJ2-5,CASSLGGLGARETQYF,TGTGCCAGCAGCTTAGGGGGTTTGGGGGCGCGGGAGACCCAGTACTTC
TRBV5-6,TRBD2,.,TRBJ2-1,CASSISGGVSYNEQFF,TGTGCCAGCAGCATTAGCGGGGGGGTATCCTACAATGAGCAGTTCTTC
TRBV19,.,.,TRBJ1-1,CASRSTPTYTEAFF,TGTGCCAGCCGATCGACTCCGACGTACACTGAAGCTTTCTTT
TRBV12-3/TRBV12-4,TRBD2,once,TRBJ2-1,CASRIAGGNEQFF,TGTGCCAGCAGGATAGCGGGAGGGAATGAGCAGTTCTTC
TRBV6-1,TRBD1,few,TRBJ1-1,CASSEETGTGNTEAFF,TGTGCCAGCAGTGAGGAAACGGGGACAGGGAACACTGAAGCTTTCTTT
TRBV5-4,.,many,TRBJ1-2,CASSLEGLGGYTF,TGTGCCAGCAGCTTGGAGGGGTTAGGAGGCTACACCTTC
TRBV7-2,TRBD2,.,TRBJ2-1,CASSSQPSGTSGDNEQFF,TGTGCCAGCAGCTCCCAACCTTCCGGGACTAGCGGAGACAATGAGCAGTTCTTC
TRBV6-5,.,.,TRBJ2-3,CASSPGPEGSDTQYF,TGTGCCAGCAGTCCTGGGCCCGAGGGTTCAGATACGCAGTATTTT
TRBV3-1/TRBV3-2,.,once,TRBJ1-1,CASSWETEAFF,TGTGCCAGCAGCTGGGAGACTGAAGCTTTCTTT
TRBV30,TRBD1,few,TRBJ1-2,CAWGRDRGRRGYTF,TGTGCCTGGGGGAGGGACAGGGGGCGACGTGGCTACACCTTC
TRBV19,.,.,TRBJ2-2,CASRGGLLNTGELFF,TGTGCCAGTAGGGGGGGACTCTTGAACACCGGGGAGCTGTTTTTT
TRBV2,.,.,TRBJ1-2,CASREWKANYGYTF,TGTGCCAGCAGGGAGTGGAAGGCTAACTATGGCTACACCTTC
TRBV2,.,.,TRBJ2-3,CASSPWRDGPDTQYF,TGTGCCAGCAGTCCTTGGCGGGACGGTCCAGATACGCAGTATTTT
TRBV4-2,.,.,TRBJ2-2,CASSQESVHTGELFF,TGTGCCAGCAGCCAAGAATCGGTTCACACCGGGGAGCTGTTTTTT
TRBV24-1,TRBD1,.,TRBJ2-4,CATSDPMTGGNIQYF,TGTGCCACCAGTGATCCGATGACAGGGGGAAACATTCAGTACTTC
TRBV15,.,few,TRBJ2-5,CATSRGAKETQYF,TGTGCCACCAGCAGAGGCGCTAAAGAGACCCAGTACTTC
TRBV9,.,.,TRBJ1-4,CASSVDGREGEKLFF,TGTGCCAGCAGCGTAGATGGCAGGGAAGGGGAAAAACTGTTTTTT
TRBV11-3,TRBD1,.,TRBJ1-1,CASIGGQGRTEAFF,TGTGCCAGCATCGGCGGACAGGGGAGAACTGAAGCTTTCTTT
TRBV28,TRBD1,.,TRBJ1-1,CASGQGATFAFF,TGTGCCAGCGGACAGGGGGCGACTTTTGCTTTCTTT
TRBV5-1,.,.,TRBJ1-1,CASSFDFLNTEAFF,TGTGCCAGCAGCTTTGATTTCCTAAACACTGAAGCTTTCTTT
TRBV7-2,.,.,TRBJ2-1,CASSLAGSSYNEQFF,TGTGCCAGCAGCTTAGCGGGGAGCTCCTACAATGAGCAGTTCTTC
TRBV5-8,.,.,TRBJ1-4,CASSYRRVNEKLFF,TGTGCCAGCAGCTACAGGAGGGTTAATGAAAAACTGTTTTTT
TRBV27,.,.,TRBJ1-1,CASSPQKGGVTEAFF,TGTGCCAGCAGTCCCCAAAAGGGAGGGGTCACTGAAGCTTTCTTT
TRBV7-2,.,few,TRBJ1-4,CASSLALVGQNEKLFF,TGTGCCAGCAGCTTAGCGCTAGTCGGACAAAATGAAAAACTGTTTTTT
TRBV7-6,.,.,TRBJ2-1,CASSSPKRNEQFF,TGTGCCAGCAGCTCTCCCAAGAGGAATGAGCAGTTCTTC
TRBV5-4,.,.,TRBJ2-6,CASSPLPSGANVLTF,TGTGCCAGCAGCCCACTCCCCTCTGGGGCCAACGTCCTGACTTTC
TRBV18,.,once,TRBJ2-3,CASSPRASFTDTQYF,TGTGCCAGCTCACCACGGGCCTCCTTCACAGATACGCAGTATTTT
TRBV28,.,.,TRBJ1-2,CASSPSPSGYGYTF,TGTGCCAGCAGTCCTTCACCGTCCGGCTATGGCTACACCTTC
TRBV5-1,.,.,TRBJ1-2,CASSLGTDPTFYGYTF,TGCGCCAGCAGCTTGGGGACAGACCCTACCTTCTATGGCTACACCTTC
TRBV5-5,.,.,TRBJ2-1,CASSGTGTSYNEQFF,TGTGCCAGCAGCGGGACCGGGACTTCCTACAATGAGCAGTTCTTC
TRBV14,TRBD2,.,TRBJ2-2,CASSQFPGLAEITGELFF,TGTGCCAGCAGCCAGTTTCCGGGACTAGCGGAAATCACCGGGGAGCTGTTTTTT